This TCR beta chain originates from a study of blood T cell repertoires in COVID-19. Study summary: Researchers got acute and convalescent COVID-19 samples from the United States, Italy and Spain. T cells, B-cell-depleted T cells, or PBMCs supplied cDNA or gDNA.

The protocol was immunoSEQ multiplex PCR, while the TCRdb copy is restricted to in-frame clones and leaves out a portion. The top ten clones hold about 15% of a sample with some 38,000 clones, about 80% of them seen once. There are 12 residues in the CDR3. The germline V gene has CDR1 KGHSH and CDR2 LQKENI. The V and J ends lost 2 bases and 11 bases respectively, with 12 bases between them. Sequencing used peripheral blood. The TCR sequence derives from a woman aged 70-85 years with acute or convalescent COVID-19. This sequence joins TRBV18 and TRBJ1-1; D is undetermined. The CDR3 bases are TGTGCCAGCTCACCAATGGAGGGTAAGGCTTTCTTT. The encoded protein is CASSPMEGKAFF.